These T cell receptor beta chains were read from a single sample in a study of PD-1 blockade in classical Hodgkin lymphoma. This table comes from immunoSEQ multiplex PCR, and its TCRdb copy is limited to in-frame clones, with some not included. The sample shows tens of thousands of clones, approximately 89% of them seen only once. The starting material was peripheral blood mononuclear cells (PBMCs), obtained before the second cycle of nivolumab. The receptors were gathered from a human donor with classical Hodgkin lymphoma. CDR3s include the opening cysteine and the closing phenylalanine or tryptophan. The D gene is left open where the match is weak. Clone size is given for some rows only: seen once, a few or many times, or a class if the clone is expanded.

V gene	D gene	clone size	CDR3 length	J gene	CDR3 protein	CDR3 DNA
TRBV13	.	.	13	TRBJ1-1	CASSPSLNTEAFF	TGTGCCAGCAGCCCCTCGTTAAACACTGAAGCTTTCTTT
TRBV7-2	.	.	15	TRBJ1-1	CASSLYGPPNTEAFF	TGTGCCAGCAGCTTATATGGGCCACCCAACACTGAAGCTTTCTTT
TRBV5-1	.	.	15	TRBJ2-3	CASSLIRGPTDTQYF	TGCGCCAGCAGCTTGATCCGGGGTCCCACAGATACGCAGTATTTT
TRBV5-6	.	.	14	TRBJ1-1	CASSSTGFPTEAFF	TGTGCCAGCAGCTCAACAGGGTTCCCCACTGAAGCTTTCTTT
TRBV6-1	.	once	9	TRBJ2-7	CASIYEQYF	TGTGCCAGCATTTACGAGCAGTACTTC
TRBV10-2	TRBD1	.	12	TRBJ1-2	CASSDREQGYTF	TGCGCCAGCAGCGACAGGGAGCAGGGCTACACCTTC
TRBV7-2	TRBD1	.	15	TRBJ1-1	CASSSDRVFGTEAFF	TGTGCCAGCAGCTCGGACAGGGTATTTGGGACTGAAGCTTTCTTT
TRBV18	.	few	15	TRBJ2-6	CASSPWESGANVLTF	TGTGCCAGCTCACCATGGGAGAGTGGGGCCAACGTCCTGACTTTC
TRBV27	.	.	15	TRBJ2-1	CASSLSGPVNDEQFF	TGTGCCAGCAGTTTATCCGGGCCGGTCAACGATGAGCAGTTCTTC
TRBV7-9	.	few	11	TRBJ2-7	CASAQGEEQYF	TGTGCCAGCGCACAGGGCGAAGAGCAGTACTTC
TRBV25-1	.	.	14	TRBJ2-3	CASSEYISTDTQYF	TGTGCCAGCAGTGAGTACATAAGCACAGATACGCAGTATTTT
TRBV6-1	TRBD2	.	15	TRBJ2-3	CASRLAGAGTDTQYF	TGTGCCAGCAGATTAGCGGGGGCCGGCACAGATACGCAGTATTTT
TRBV7-9	.	.	13	TRBJ1-1	CASSSSGNTEAFF	TGTGCCAGCAGCTCATCAGGGAACACTGAAGCTTTCTTT
TRBV11-2	.	.	14	TRBJ1-5	CASSPYRVGQPQHF	TGTGCCAGCAGCCCTTACAGGGTTGGCCAGCCCCAGCATTTT
TRBV2	.	.	15	TRBJ2-7	CASRVEGGPTYEQYF	TGTGCCAGCCGGGTGGAGGGAGGCCCCACCTACGAGCAGTACTTC
TRBV2	TRBD1	.	14	TRBJ1-5	CASSEDRGGQPQHF	TGTGCCAGCAGTGAGGACAGGGGCGGCCAGCCCCAGCATTTT
TRBV6-1	TRBD2	few	14	TRBJ2-4	CASVPSGRVNIQYF	TGTGCCAGCGTTCCTAGCGGGAGGGTGAACATTCAGTACTTC
TRBV28	TRBD1	.	14	TRBJ2-7	CASCISGQSYEQYF	TGTGCCAGCTGCATATCGGGACAGAGCTACGAGCAGTACTTC
TRBV4-1	.	.	14	TRBJ2-1	CASSRAQGFDEQFF	TGCGCCAGCAGCCGGGCACAGGGTTTCGATGAGCAGTTCTTC
TRBV19	.	.	13	TRBJ1-1	CASRLTQNTEAFF	TGTGCCAGTAGGCTGACCCAGAACACTGAAGCTTTCTTT
TRBV12-5	TRBD1	.	17	TRBJ1-4	CASGPQGALDANEKLFF	TGTGCTAGTGGCCCCCAGGGGGCGCTTGATGCTAATGAAAAACTGTTTTTT
TRBV27	.	.	13	TRBJ2-7	CASSLASGYEQYF	TGTGCCAGCAGTTTGGCCTCTGGTTACGAGCAGTACTTC
TRBV7-8	.	.	16	TRBJ1-1	CASSLYGRQVNTEAFF	TGTGCCAGCAGCTTATATGGGCGACAGGTGAACACTGAAGCTTTCTTT
TRBV28	.	once	16	TRBJ2-7	CASSLVKGQASYEQYF	TGTGCCAGCAGTTTAGTTAAGGGGCAGGCCTCCTACGAGCAGTACTTC
TRBV18	.	.	16	TRBJ1-1	CASSPKVRETNTEAFF	TGTGCCAGCTCACCAAAGGTCCGGGAGACGAACACTGAAGCTTTCTTT
TRBV7-2	.	.	15	TRBJ2-2	CASSWGLLNTGELFF	TGTGCCAGCAGCTGGGGACTCTTGAACACCGGGGAGCTGTTTTTT
TRBV7-9	TRBD1	.	13	TRBJ1-2	CASSLTGAGGYTF	TGTGCCAGCAGCTTGACAGGGGCGGGCGGCTACACCTTC
TRBV7-3	TRBD2	.	16	TRBJ2-1	CASSLGLAGGDNEQFF	TGTGCCAGCAGCTTAGGGCTAGCGGGAGGTGACAATGAGCAGTTCTTC
TRBV6-5	.	.	15	TRBJ2-2	CASTASGRDTGELFF	TGTGCCAGCACCGCTTCGGGGCGAGACACCGGGGAGCTGTTTTTT
TRBV6-5	.	.	16	TRBJ1-6	CASSYLPGGVDSPLHF	TGTGCCAGCAGTTACCTCCCGGGAGGGGTAGATTCACCCCTCCACTTT
TRBV27	.	.	13	TRBJ1-1	CASSLRGIAEAFF	TGTGCCAGCAGTTTACGAGGGATCGCTGAAGCTTTCTTT
TRBV2	.	.	15	TRBJ2-7	CASTHRASRPYEQYF	TGTGCCAGCACCCATCGGGCTAGCAGACCTTACGAGCAGTACTTC
TRBV6-5	TRBD1	.	14	TRBJ2-7	CASSYETGGNEQYF	TGTGCCAGCAGTTACGAGACAGGGGGCAACGAGCAGTACTTC
TRBV19	.	.	15	TRBJ1-4	CASRVTGILNEKLFF	TGTGCCAGTAGAGTCACAGGGATCCTTAATGAAAAACTGTTTTTT
TRBV6-5	.	.	13	TRBJ1-2	CASSYSANYGYTF	TGTGCCAGCAGTTACAGCGCTAACTATGGCTACACCTTC
TRBV6-1	.	once	12	TRBJ2-7	CASTAGAPEQYF	TGTGCCAGTACCGCAGGGGCGCCCGAGCAGTACTTC
TRBV28	.	.	12	TRBJ2-7	CASSLPRLEQYF	TGTGCCAGCAGTTTACCCAGGCTCGAGCAGTACTTC
TRBV11-1	TRBD1	.	15	TRBJ2-7	CASARQGVVWDEQYF	TGTGCCAGCGCTCGACAGGGAGTAGTGTGGGACGAGCAGTACTTC
TRBV6-6	.	.	12	TRBJ2-5	CASSYQGETQYF	TGTGCCAGCAGTTACCAGGGGGAGACCCAGTACTTC
TRBV14	.	.	14	TRBJ2-3	CASSRDLLGVTQYF	TGTGCCAGCAGCCGAGACCTATTGGGGGTGACGCAGTATTTT
TRBV20-1	.	.	9	TRBJ2-7	CSAREGQYF	TGCAGTGCTAGAGAGGGGCAGTACTTC
TRBV7-6	.	.	13	TRBJ1-1	CASSLLQNTEAFF	TGTGCCAGCAGCTTACTGCAGAACACTGAAGCTTTCTTT
TRBV28	.	few	16	TRBJ1-2	CASSLGGAHGTYGYTF	TGTGCCAGCAGTTTGGGGGGGGCGCATGGTACCTATGGCTACACCTTC
TRBV27	.	.	15	TRBJ2-7	CASSLAWAGAYEQYF	TGTGCCAGCAGTTTAGCCTGGGCCGGGGCCTACGAGCAGTACTTC
TRBV7-2	.	.	19	TRBJ1-6	CASRDQANRNTAYNSPLHF	TGTGCCAGCCGGGACCAGGCAAACAGAAATACTGCCTATAATTCACCCCTCCACTTT
TRBV28	TRBD1	.	16	TRBJ2-2	CASSSLTGRTTGELFF	TGTGCCAGCAGTTCCTTGACAGGGAGAACCACCGGGGAGCTGTTTTTT
TRBV5-4	TRBD1	.	18	TRBJ2-6	CASSPWTGGASGANVLTF	TGTGCCAGCAGCCCCTGGACAGGGGGAGCATCTGGGGCCAACGTCCTGACTTTC
TRBV5-4	TRBD2	.	16	TRBJ2-1	CASSFFWTRDYNEQFF	TGTGCCAGCAGCTTTTTTTGGACTAGGGACTACAATGAGCAGTTCTTC